This TCR beta chain derives from a study of shared clonotypes between healthy human individuals. Assay: immunoSEQ multiplex PCR; the TCRdb copy retains only in-frame clones and omits some. The sample shows about 800,000 clones, 90% to 98% of them seen only once. The V end was cut by 0 bases, the J end by 5 bases, with 5 bases between. The germline V gene has CDR1 MNHEY and CDR2 SMNVEV (reference sequence). The CDR3 totals 13 residues. As concerns this clone: Its antigen is not identified.

Study-level findings and limits: Against clonotypes common to all four donors, non-shared ones had lower generation probabilities. It was only blood that was sampled, and tissue repertoires likely differ.

Positively selected for CCR7, the CD45RO-negative cells used as naive CD8 cells excluded terminally differentiated effector memory CD45RA+ cells. Every donor was a Caucasian adult from Nashville, Tennessee. The genes are TRBV27 and TRBJ2-1, with D maybe TRBD2 (5 bases). The material sequenced was naive CD8+ T cells sorted from blood. The TCR originated in a young man in good health. The CDR3 nucleotides are TGTGCCAGCAGTTTATCGGAGGACAATGAGCAGTTCTTC. It translates to CASSLSEDNEQFF.